A selection of T cell receptor beta chains follows, all from one sample in a study of CXCR3-negative and CXCR3-positive naive CD8 T cells. TCRdb reprocessed the 5' RACE reads and keeps a single row for each CDR3 protein, giving no DNA. Its listing shows tens of thousands of distinct CDR3 sequences. Input material: naive CXCR3+ CD8+ T cells from blood. These receptors were obtained from a human donor in good health. Some clones in this sample may be carry-over from other donors' samples. Both conserved end residues are part of each CDR3. The order of the fields is CDR3 length, J gene, V gene, CDR3 protein.

>11|TRBJ1-5|TRBV6-2/TRBV6-3
CASSGQGDQHF
>13|TRBJ1-5|TRBV27
CASSLRYHQPQHF
>15|TRBJ2-6|TRBV7-2
CASSLGSSGANVLAF
>16|TRBJ2-1|TRBV5-1
CASSFHSGGAYNEQFF
>13|TRBJ2-4|TRBV10-3
CAISEGAKNIQYF
>14|TRBJ2-2|TRBV10-3
CAISESGPRSGLFF
>15|TRBJ2-3|TRBV4-1
CASSQGTARQDTQYF
>17|TRBJ2-5|TRBV14
CASSLMPRGWREETQYF
>16|TRBJ2-1|TRBV3-1
CASSQDLEVAYNEQFF
>12|TRBJ2-2|TRBV4-1
CASSWNTGELFF
>13|TRBJ2-7|TRBV28
CASSFSGPTEQYF
>15|TRBJ2-5|TRBV28
CASTAGDRGQETQYF
>11|TRBJ1-1|TRBV7-9
CASSSGQEAFF
>15|TRBJ2-7|TRBV12-3/TRBV12-4
CASSWGLAARGEQYF
>14|TRBJ1-5|TRBV27
CASSPRWNNQPQHF
>14|TRBJ2-7|TRBV25-1
CASSEGQGFNEQYF
>16|TRBJ2-7|TRBV28
CASSFDPKDVSYEQYF